The TCR beta chain described here comes from a study of vaccination effects on CD4 cells after COVID-19. Study in general: As their vaccination, participants received two doses of either BNT162b2 or mRNA-1273. Two recovered convalescent patients were sampled 16 days and one week pre-vaccination.

TCRdb's copy holds only in-frame clones and misses some; the assay was immunoSEQ multiplex PCR. The profile shows about 26,000 clones, around 78% of them singletons. Trimming cost V 7 bases and J 5 bases; bases outside gene matches: 16. Germline CDR1 is SNHLY and CDR2 is FYNNEI. The CDR3 is 17 amino acids. The ViraFEST assay expanded antigen-specific CD4+ T cells with viral peptide pools before sequencing. With roughly 10 days of culture completed, CD4+ T cells were isolated. Convalescent patients had PCR-confirmed SARS-CoV-2 infection between March and December 2020. In regard to this clone: What it binds is not known.

The material sequenced was CD4+ T cells from PBMCs cultured with HCoV-NL63 spike peptides, taken before COVID-19 vaccination. The chain combines TRBV2 with TRBJ1-2; 10 bases are a match to TRBD1. The receptor was derived from a human donor who had a prior SARS-CoV-2 infection. The CDR3 here is CASIFDSGQGLPYGYTF. The CDR3 bases are TGTGCCAGCATATTCGATTCGGGACAGGGGCTACCGTATGGCTACACCTTC.